A selection of T cell receptor beta chains follows, all from one sample in a study of blood T cells in healthy people across ages. Via MiXCR, TCRdb re-called the 5' RACE reads, giving one row per CDR3 protein. The top ten clones hold around 4% of a sample with roughly 1.5 million distinct CDR3 sequences, roughly 43% of them seen once. Specimen: blood. The receptors here all came from a woman aged 18 to 35 in good health. The CDR3 runs from the conserved cysteine through the conserved F or W. D genes are given only for firm matches. Some rows mark clone size as missing; the rest say once, few, many or name a class of expanded clone.

CDR3 protein	CDR3 DNA	clone size	J gene	D gene	V gene
CASSELGRGPRNEQFF	TGTGCCAGCAGTGAATTGGGCAGGGGGCCTAGGAATGAGCAGTTCTTC	NA	TRBJ2-1	TRBD1	TRBV25-1
CASSRDRGYYEQYF	TGCGCCAGCAGCAGGGACAGGGGGTACTACGAGCAGTACTTC	few	TRBJ2-7	TRBD1	TRBV5-1
CSAKGHRGSYGYTF	TGCAGTGCTAAAGGGCACAGGGGGAGCTATGGCTACACCTTC	NA	TRBJ1-2	TRBD1	TRBV20-1
CSASPPWTSYNEQFF	TGCAGTGCCTCACCTCCTTGGACCTCCTACAATGAGCAGTTCTTC	NA	TRBJ2-1	NA	TRBV20-1
CSAMTGRPFF	TGCAGTGCCATGACAGGGAGGCCTTTCTTT	once	TRBJ1-1	TRBD1	TRBV20-1
CASSFRGWGGLNTGELFF	TGTGCCAGCAGCTTCCGCGGCTGGGGCGGGTTGAACACCGGGGAGCTGTTTTTT	few	TRBJ2-2	NA	TRBV13
CASSQDWDRAGQETQYF	TGCGCCAGCAGCCAAGATTGGGACAGGGCAGGGCAAGAGACCCAGTACTTC	NA	TRBJ2-5	TRBD1	TRBV4-3
CAIGRDTGELFF	TGTGCCATCGGGCGGGACACCGGGGAGCTGTTTTTT	NA	TRBJ2-2	NA	TRBV10-3
CASSLATGEETQYF	TGTGCCAGCAGCTTAGCAACGGGAGAGGAGACCCAGTACTTC	NA	TRBJ2-5	NA	TRBV13
CSAFWIRRGHEQFF	TGCAGTGCTTTCTGGATACGACGTGGTCATGAGCAGTTCTTC	NA	TRBJ2-1	NA	TRBV20-1
CASSYSTASYGYTF	TGTGCCAGCAGTTACTCGACAGCCAGCTATGGCTACACCTTC	NA	TRBJ1-2	NA	TRBV6-6
CASRAGGSNYGYTF	TGTGCCAGCAGGGCAGGGGGATCCAACTATGGCTACACCTTC	NA	TRBJ1-2	TRBD1	TRBV7-9
CAISAGESSGNTIYF	TGTGCCATCTCGGCAGGCGAATCCTCTGGAAACACCATATATTTT	NA	TRBJ1-3	NA	TRBV15
CASSYSGEGVVTEAFF	TGTGCCAGCAGTTACTCGGGGGAGGGGGTGGTCACTGAAGCTTTCTTT	NA	TRBJ1-1	NA	TRBV6-5
CATMASFGGSGETQYF	TGTGCCACCATGGCTTCATTCGGGGGGTCCGGAGAGACCCAGTACTTC	NA	TRBJ2-5	TRBD2	TRBV15
CASSNPLLWSYGYTF	TGTGCCAGTTCAAACCCACTCTTATGGAGCTATGGCTACACCTTC	NA	TRBJ1-2	NA	TRBV19
CASSQEARRAVYNEQFF	TGCGCCAGCAGCCAAGAGGCACGGAGGGCAGTTTACAATGAGCAGTTCTTC	many	TRBJ2-1	NA	TRBV4-3
CASSLGGARRGYTF	TGTGCCAGCAGCTTGGGCGGGGCGCGCCGGGGCTACACCTTC	NA	TRBJ1-2	NA	TRBV7-2
CASSGGPDRGTFYNSPLHF	TGTGCCAGCAGTGGGGGTCCTGACAGGGGAACCTTCTATAATTCACCCCTCCACTTT	NA	TRBJ1-6	TRBD1	TRBV2
CASSVGWSSYEQYF	TGTGCCAGCAGCGTGGGGTGGAGCTCCTACGAGCAGTACTTC	few	TRBJ2-7	NA	TRBV9